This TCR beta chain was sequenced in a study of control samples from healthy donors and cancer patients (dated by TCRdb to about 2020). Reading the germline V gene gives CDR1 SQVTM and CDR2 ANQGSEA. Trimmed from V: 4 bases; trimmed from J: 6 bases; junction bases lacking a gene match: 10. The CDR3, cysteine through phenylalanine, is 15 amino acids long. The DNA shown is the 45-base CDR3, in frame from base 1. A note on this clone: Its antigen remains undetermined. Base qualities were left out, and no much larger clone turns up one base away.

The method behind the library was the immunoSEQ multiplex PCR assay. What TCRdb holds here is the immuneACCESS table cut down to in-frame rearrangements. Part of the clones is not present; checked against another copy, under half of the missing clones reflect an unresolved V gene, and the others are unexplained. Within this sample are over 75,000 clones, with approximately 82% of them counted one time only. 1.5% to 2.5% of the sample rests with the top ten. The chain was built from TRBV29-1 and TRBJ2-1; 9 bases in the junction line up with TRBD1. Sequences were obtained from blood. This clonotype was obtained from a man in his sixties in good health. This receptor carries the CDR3 CSVVLGTGKGNEQFF. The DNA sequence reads TGCAGCGTTGTTCTCGGGACAGGGAAAGGCAATGAGCAGTTCTTC.